Below are 2 T cell receptor beta chains sequenced from a single sample in a study of blood T cell repertoires in COVID-19. Clones were sequenced by immunoSEQ multiplex PCR, and TCRdb holds only the in-frame ones, with some missing. The table lists 200,000 to 250,000 clones, around 85% of them singletons. Material for sequencing was PBMCs or T cells enriched from blood (not recorded which). The source of these receptors is a man in his forties who had recovered from COVID-19.

The chain joins TRBV29-1 to TRBJ2-2; D is unclear. The CDR3 spans 13 residues. The V gene lost 4 bases and the J gene lost 2 bases, with 8 bases spanning the gap. Germline V gene data show CDR1 as SQVTM and CDR2 as ANQGSEA. The CDR3: CSVVRRNTGELFF. Written as DNA, the CDR3 is TGCAGCGTTGTCCGGAGAAACACCGGGGAGCTGTTTTTT.

The chain joins TRBV13 to TRBJ2-3, with 10 bases aligning to TRBD1. The germline V gene encodes CDR1 PRHDT and CDR2 FYEKMQ (reference sequence). The CDR3 has 15 amino acids. Germline trimming cut 2 bases from V and 6 bases from J; bases unmatched to any gene: 5. The DNA of the CDR3 is TGTGCCAGCAGCTTATCGGGACAGGGGTACGATACGCAGTATTTT. Translating it yields CASSLSGQGYDTQYF.